This T cell receptor beta chain was profiled in a study of shared clonotypes between healthy human individuals. Study donors comprised healthy, HIV-negative adults devoid of recent acute infection or vaccination. In unsorted samples, genomic DNA was obtained using approximately 81 million PBMCs. Trimming took 6 bases from V and 5 from J; bases not matched to a gene: 7. Germline CDR1 MNHEY, CDR2 SVGAGI. CDR3 length equals 14 residues. Regarding this clone: The target antigen is unknown.

Study outcomes and limitations: Read depth was anticipated to influence clonotype sharing among donors. Only blood was sampled; tissue repertoires likely differ.

TCRdb's table, derived via immunoSEQ multiplex PCR, lists solely in-frame clones and lacks some. The repertoire includes about 480,000 clones, roughly 78% of them detected once, and under 15% sits in the top ten. The clonotype comes from a woman in her 40s in good health. Some clones in this sample may be carry-over from other donors' samples. The sequenced sample consisted of PBMCs. J is TRBJ1-5 and V is TRBV6-5; 7 nucleotides line up with TRBD1. The CDR3 nucleotides are TGTGCCAGCAGCTACAGGGGAAGGGATCAGCCCCAGCATTTT. Translated: CASSYRGRDQPQHF.